This T cell receptor (beta chain) stems from a study of blood T cell repertoires in COVID-19. The overall study: The origin of the acute and convalescent COVID-19 samples was the United States, Italy and Spain. PBMCs, B-cell-depleted T cells, or T cells were the source of the cDNA or gDNA that made up the material.

The germline CDR1 and CDR2 sequences are SEHNR and FQNEAQ (reference sequence). V was pared by 2 bases and J by 4 bases, with 7 bases of the junction left unmatched. The CDR3 contains 16 residues. Authors' data handling: Reference gene primer amplification yielded estimated nucleated cell counts. TCRdb keeps only in-frame clones here, not all; method: immunoSEQ multiplex PCR. Clonal size and the V and J genes are those of that table, whereas D and trimming came from the DNA. The sample consists of a few hundred thousand clones, 75% to 90% of them appearing once. The receptor's source is a human donor in a cohort sampled during active COVID-19. The chain couples TRBV7-9 to TRBJ1-4; 7 bases match TRBD1. The specimen sequenced was peripheral blood. As DNA, the CDR3 is TGTGCCAGCAGCTTAATAGGGGGCATGATTAATGAAAAACTGTTTTTT. It encodes CASSLIGGMINEKLFF.